This T cell receptor beta chain was identified in a study of blood T cells in healthy people across ages. The study recruited healthy Caucasian donors from Russia who were aged about 6 to 100. Investigators took around 10 milliliters of peripheral blood from every donor. Germline lookup yields CDR1 ENHRY and CDR2 SYGVKD. The CDR3 length is 13 residues. The V and J ends lost 6 bases and 5 bases respectively, with 11 bases between them. On this clonotype itself: Its antigen remains unknown.

Overall study findings and caveats: Greater diversity and more naive CD4+ cells were seen in long-lived donors than in aged donors.

It was with a sample-barcoded 5' primer and a J-beta primer mix that a second PCR of roughly 7 to 12 cycles was run. Each CDR3 protein gets one entry after TCRdb re-called the 5' RACE reads with MiXCR. Of approximately 810,000 distinct CDR3 sequences listed, around 36% are singletons. The source is a man in his late teens or twenties in good health. The chain carries TRBV10-3 and TRBJ2-1, with D perhaps matching TRBD2 (6 bases). Input material: blood. CDR3 DNA sequence: TGTGCCATCAGCGGGGGAGTGAACAATGAGCAGTTCTTC. Its protein is CAISGGVNNEQFF.